This entry lists 24 T cell receptor beta chains sequenced from one sample in a study of shared clonotypes between healthy human individuals. The data were produced by immunoSEQ multiplex PCR, yet TCRdb's version contains in-frame clones alone and is incomplete. The data show about 1 million clones, about 80% seen once. Sequencing input: memory CD4+ T cells from PBMCs. The subset denotes: CD45RA-negative fraction. The receptors were gathered from a man aged 18 to 35 in good health. Some clones in this sample may be carry-over from other donors' samples.

The table lists this clone with a count of one. The chain joins TRBV5-1 to TRBJ2-3, with a weak D call TRBD2 (6 bases). CDR3 size: 15 residues. The germline gives CDR1 SGHRS, CDR2 YFSETQ. Trimming took off 0 bases at V and 6 bases at J, with 14 bases between the two ends. CDR3 protein: CASSLDREFSDTQYF. The CDR3 DNA reads as TGCGCCAGCAGCTTGGATCGGGAGTTTTCGGATACGCAGTATTTT.

The sample holds one count of this clone. The chain combines TRBV19 with TRBJ2-7; the match to TRBD1 covers 9 bases. J was trimmed by 0 bases and V by 5 bases; bases with no gene match: 5. The CDR3 contains 15 residues. The germline gives CDR1 LNHDA, CDR2 SQIVND (reference sequence). In nucleotides, the CDR3 is TGTGCCAGTAGTGAACCGGGACAGGGCTCCTACGAGCAGTACTTC. It translates to CASSEPGQGSYEQYF.

The table lists this clone with a few counts. This chain joins TRBV2 and TRBJ1-1; D gene uncertain. V gave up 8 bases and J gave up 1 base, with 14 bases separating them. CDR3 length: 14 amino acids. Germline CDR1 SNHLY, CDR2 FYNNEI. The CDR3 is CASGSSRGNTEAFF. CDR3 nucleotides: TGTGCCAGCGGCTCCTCACGGGGGAACACTGAAGCTTTCTTT.

Comment on this clone: Germline is not matched at one junction end, which may reflect a read error. The chain has TRBV6-5 and TRBJ2-3, with a tentative D call TRBD1 (7 bases). CDR3 length: 14 amino acids. Germline V gene lookup returns CDR1 MNHEY and CDR2 SVGAGI. The CDR3 region has the DNA TGTGCCAGCAGTTACCAGGGGGGCACGGATACGCAGTATTTT. It codes for CASSYQGGTDTQYF.

This clone was observed at least ten times. Other nucleotide sequences in the sample specify the same CDR3. The chain uses TRBV9 and TRBJ2-1; 8 bases match TRBD2. The CDR3 has 15 amino acids. V was clipped by 1 base and J by 0 bases; unmatched bases: 0. Germline V lookup: CDR1 SGDLS, CDR2 YYNGEE. CDR3 region: CASSVSGSSYNEQFF. The CDR3 coding sequence is TGTGCCAGCAGCGTAAGCGGGAGCTCCTACAATGAGCAGTTCTTC.

The chain carries TRBV4-1 and TRBJ1-5, with D maybe TRBD1 (6 bases). This CDR3 is built from 14 residues. V dropped 3 bases and J dropped 6 bases, with 12 bases sitting between them. CDR1 and CDR2 from the germline V gene are MGHRA and YSYEKL. As DNA, the CDR3 is TGCGCCAGCAGCCATCCCGTCAGGGGTCAGCCCCAGCATTTT. Amino acid sequence: CASSHPVRGQPQHF.

The chain carries TRBV4-3 and TRBJ2-1; 7 nucleotides match TRBD2. Germline trimming cut 0 bases from V and 4 bases from J; bases unmatched to any gene: 6. In germline, CDR1 is LGHNA, CDR2 YSLEER. This CDR3 is 16 amino acids long. The CDR3 loop is CASSQEGASGYNEQFF. The DNA for the CDR3 is TGCGCCAGCAGCCAAGAAGGGGCTAGCGGTTACAATGAGCAGTTCTTC.

The chain joins TRBV6-1 to TRBJ1-1; the D gene is possibly TRBD1 (6 bases). This CDR3 has 13 residues. V lost 7 bases and J lost 3, with 12 bases in between. CDR1 is MNHNS and CDR2 is SASEGT in the germline V gene. CDR3 region: CASNAGGYTEAFF. CDR3 nucleotides: TGTGCCAGCAACGCGGGGGGCTACACTGAAGCTTTCTTT.

In this sample, this clone turned up once. V usage is TRBV29-1 and J usage is TRBJ2-1; D is unresolved. V was clipped by 5 bases and J by 7 bases, with 9 bases between them. This CDR3 contains 11 residues. Germline-derived CDR1 and CDR2 are SQVTM and ANQGSEA. The CDR3 DNA is TGCAGCGTTTCGAATTTGAATGAGCAGTTCTTC. The encoded protein is CSVSNLNEQFF.

The chain links TRBV4-3 to TRBJ2-3, with TRBD2 identical over 7 bases. The junction had 5 bases not matched to a gene; V was cut back by 0 bases and J by 2 bases. In germline, CDR1 is LGHNA, CDR2 YSLEER. The CDR3 sequence is 16 residues long. The CDR3 here is CASSQDQAGLTDTQYF. The CDR3 region has the DNA TGCGCCAGCAGCCAAGACCAAGCGGGGCTCACAGATACGCAGTATTTT.

V and J are TRBV6-6 and TRBJ2-1; the match to TRBD2 covers 15 bases. V dropped 5 bases and J dropped 9; count of bases not matched to a gene: 5. Germline values: CDR1 MNHNY, CDR2 SVGAGI (reference sequence). The CDR3 runs to 15 residues. CDR3 bases: TGTGCCAGCAGTAGGACTAGCGGGAGGGTCGGTGAGCAGTTCTTC. Protein sequence: CASSRTSGRVGEQFF.

The chain uses TRBV5-1 and TRBJ2-7, with D tentatively TRBD2 (9 bases). Trimming cost V 2 bases and J 1 base, with 25 bases left between them. Germline V gene data show CDR1 as SGHRS and CDR2 as YFSETQ. CDR3 size: 19 residues. Here the CDR3 DNA reads TGCGCCAGCAGCTTCGACAGGGGTGGAAGCGGGAGGCTATCCTACGAGCAGTACTTC. Its protein product is CASSFDRGGSGRLSYEQYF.

This clone was counted a single time. Other nucleotide sequences in the sample specify the same CDR3. This sequence joins TRBV7-9 and TRBJ2-1, with D unresolved. The germline V gene encodes CDR1 SEHNR and CDR2 FQNEAQ (reference sequence). V lost 0 bases to trimming and J lost 7 bases, with 1 base between them. This CDR3 region has 11 residues. CDR3: CASSLANEQFF. The CDR3 DNA reads as TGTGCCAGCAGCTTAGCTAATGAGCAGTTCTTC.

The V gene is TRBV11-2, the J gene TRBJ2-7; the D gene is possibly TRBD1 (5 bases). Looked up from germline, CDR1 is SGHAT and CDR2 is FQNNGV. The CDR3 spans 14 residues. With 3 bases removed from V and 1 base from J, the gap between germline ends came to 10 bases. The CDR3 DNA is TGTGCCAGCAGCTTCGTCACAGGATCCTACGAGCAGTACTTC. It encodes CASSFVTGSYEQYF.

The chain employs TRBV5-1 and TRBJ2-7; 9 bases line up with TRBD1. The CDR3 totals 16 residues. V trimming: 2 bases; J trimming: 6 bases; junction bases outside the gene matches: 12. Germline V CDR1 and CDR2: SGHRS, YFSETQ. This CDR3 reads CASSFVFGTGYGEQYF. The CDR3 DNA sequence: TGCGCCAGCAGCTTCGTCTTTGGGACAGGGTACGGCGAGCAGTACTTC.

DNA of the CDR3: TGTGCCTGCGGGGGGGGAAGCTCCTACAATGAGCAGTTCTTC. Translation gives CACGGGSSYNEQFF. This chain connects TRBV30 to TRBJ2-1; 8 nucleotides match TRBD2. The CDR3 has 14 residues. Germline V gene lookup returns CDR1 GTSNPN and CDR2 SVGIG (reference sequence). Trimming took 6 bases from V and 0 from J; bases not matched to a gene: 4.

V and J are TRBV5-1 and TRBJ2-2; D gene unclear. V was cut by 4 bases and J by 5 bases, with 15 bases left in between. The CDR3 consists of 15 residues. The germline V gene has CDR1 SGHRS and CDR2 YFSETQ. The CDR3 reads CASSPTEIPTGELFF. The CDR3 nucleotides are TGCGCCAGCAGCCCAACCGAAATTCCTACCGGGGAGCTGTTTTTT.

A note on this clone: This specimen includes other DNA sequences encoding the same CDR3. V is TRBV29-1 and J is TRBJ2-6; tentative D call: TRBD1 (5 bases). This CDR3 region has 14 residues. V lost 4 bases to trimming and J lost 2 bases, with 9 bases between them. Germline loops: CDR1 SQVTM, CDR2 ANQGSEA. The CDR3 region is CSVVEGAGANVLTF. The CDR3 region has the DNA TGCAGCGTTGTAGAAGGGGCTGGGGCCAACGTCCTGACTTTC.

The gene calls are TRBV7-7 and TRBJ2-2; D uncertain. Germline CDR1 reads SSHAT; CDR2 reads FNYEAQ (reference sequence). V lost 1 base to trimming and J lost 7 bases, with 10 bases between them. The CDR3 is made up of 14 amino acids. CDR3 region: CASSLDGVDGELFF. As DNA, the CDR3 is TGTGCCAGCAGCTTAGATGGGGTTGACGGGGAGCTGTTTTTT. The variable domain in full, with the rest retrieved from reference TRBV7-7 and TRBJ2-2, is GAGVSQSPRYKVTKRGQDVTLRCDPISSHATLYWYQQALGQGPEFLTYFNYEAQPDKSGLPSDRFSAERPEGSISTLTIQRTEQRDSAMYRCASSLDGVDGELFFGEGSRLTVL.

The rearrangement uses TRBV5-1 and TRBJ2-7, with unresolved D. The CDR3 has 14 amino acids. The germline CDR1 and CDR2 sequences are SGHRS and YFSETQ. Trimming removed 0 bases from V and 1 base from J, with 8 bases in between. The CDR3 sequence: CASSLELVSYEQYF. Here the CDR3 DNA reads TGCGCCAGCAGCTTGGAGCTCGTGTCCTACGAGCAGTACTTC.

This clone has just one count. The genes are TRBV18 and TRBJ2-7; D unresolved. The CDR3 totals 13 residues. V was clipped by 0 bases and J by 5 bases, with 8 bases between them. The germline CDR1 and CDR2 sequences are KGHSH and LQKENI. The CDR3 DNA follows: TGTGCCAGCTCACCACCCAGTTCCGACGAGCAGTACTTC. Translating gives CASSPPSSDEQYF. Complete variable domain (other parts from reference TRBV18 and TRBJ2-7): NAGVMQNPRHLVRRRGQEARLRCSPMKGHSHVYWYRQLPEEGLKFMVYLQKENIIDESGMPKERFSAEFPKEGPSILRIQQVVRGDSAAYFCASSPPSSDEQYFGPGTRLTVT.

The chain links TRBV28 to TRBJ2-6, with D unclear. The CDR3 loop spans 15 amino acids. Trimming cost V 6 bases and J 0 bases, with 9 bases left between them. CDR1 and CDR2 from the germline V gene are MDHEN and SYDVKM. The chain's CDR3 is CASRRLISGANVLTF. CDR3 bases: TGTGCCAGCAGGCGGCTCATCTCTGGGGCCAACGTCCTGACTTTC.

CDR3 DNA sequence: TGTGCCAGCAGCCCGACCGGGGGCACCTACGAGCAGTACTTC. Its protein product is CASSPTGGTYEQYF. The chain is built from TRBV7-9 and TRBJ2-7; D may be TRBD1 or TRBD2 (6 bases each). This CDR3 is built from 14 residues. Germline V gene lookup returns CDR1 SEHNR and CDR2 FQNEAQ (reference sequence). The ends were cut back, 5 bases at V and 2 bases at J, with 13 bases in the middle.

The V and J genes are TRBV28 and TRBJ2-2; D could derive from TRBD1 or TRBD2 (5 bases each). The V gene's germline CDR1 is MDHEN and CDR2 SYDVKM. V was trimmed by 4 bases and J by 2 bases, leaving 11 bases between them. The CDR3 covers 15 residues. CDR3 loop: CASSSVGVNTGELFF. CDR3 nucleotide sequence: TGTGCCAGCAGTTCAGTGGGGGTTAACACCGGGGAGCTGTTTTTT. Using reference TRBV28 and TRBJ2-2 for the parts outside the CDR3, the full variable domain is DVKVTQSSRYLVKRTGEKVFLECVQDMDHENMFWYRQDPGLGLRLIYFSYDVKMKEKGDIPEGYSVSREKKERFSLILESASTNQTSMYLCASSSVGVNTGELFFGEGSRLTVL.